Sequencing of this TCR beta chain was carried out in a study of T and B cells in COVID-19 patients. Background on the study: Median age was about 35 years in the recovered cohort and about 67 years in the active-infection cohort. General observations from the study: In COVID-19 patients, T cell receptor beta variable and joining gene use was reportedly strongly skewed.

This CDR3 is built from 16 residues. Per the germline V gene, CDR1 is SGHVS and CDR2 is FNYEAQ. J lost 6 bases, V lost 0 bases, and 9 bases had no gene match. From blood, about 250-500 ng of genomic DNA served as TRB template. BIOMED2 TRB-A/B primer pools were used in multiplex TRB PCR. A single record per CDR3 protein comes from TCRdb applying MiXCR to the multiplex PCR reads. The table records about 15,000 distinct CDR3 sequences, under 35% of them present only once. Only a few counts were recorded for this clonotype. Antigen specificity is unknown. The source material was blood. This receptor was identified in a human donor who had recovered from COVID-19. The chain is built from TRBV7-6 and TRBJ2-7, with 9 bases fitting TRBD2. CDR3 coding DNA: TGTGCCAGCAGCTTAGCGGTGGCGGGAGGGCCGGGCGAGCAGTACTTC. Protein sequence: CASSLAVAGGPGEQYF.